The clone carrying this TCR beta chain showed up many times. Germline V gene data show CDR1 as SGHTA and CDR2 as FQGNSA. The CDR3 runs 17 residues. Trimming cost V 4 bases and J 4 bases, with 17 bases left between them. TCRdb recomputed calls from the reads with MiXCR, one row per CDR3 protein. The sample has 100,000 to 150,000 distinct CDR3 sequences; 7.5% to 9% are singletons. This entry comes from a study of T cell repertoires in cytomegalovirus infection. Sequenced: PBMCs. This receptor was obtained from a human donor in good health (CMV status not recorded). Some clones in this sample may be carry-over from other donors' samples. The gene calls are TRBV7-2 and TRBJ2-6; D could derive from TRBD1 or TRBD2 (5 bases each). The CDR3 coding sequence is TGTGCCAGCAGCTCTATCGGGACGGGGAGCGGGGCCAACGTCCTGACTTTC. Translation gives CASSSIGTGSGANVLTF.